This T cell receptor (beta chain) was sequenced for a study of radiation and T cells in renal cell carcinoma (dated by TCRdb to 2020 to 2022). Describing the broader study: TCR beta sequencing covered some 55 samples in total, comprising around 26 tumors and approximately 27 peripheral blood samples. The final blood draw took place at 4 weeks after radiation, the same time as nephrectomy. Across all 50 or so samples, 3,800,000 or so unique CDR3 nucleotide sequences encoding over 2.5 million unique CDR3 amino acid sequences were identified.

About this clone: Which antigen it targets is not known. Base qualities are not recorded, but no much larger clone differs from it by a single base.

Broad study findings and their caveats: Because pretreatment tumor biopsies were not available, the baseline intratumoral presence of clonotypes could not be determined. An increase in top tumor clonotypes in blood was observed from baseline to 2 weeks post-radiation, followed by contraction by 4 weeks, which was taken to suggest transient expansion of tumor-resident clones. With a single-armed trial design, the study had no way to address how radiation dose or scheduling affects the TCR repertoire. Tracking of blood repertoire dynamics stopped at less than five weeks after treatment, with no follow-up past that point.

The sample's time point, from its label and the paper: blood 4 weeks post-SBRT, at nephrectomy. Sample treatment or condition, as interpreted from the label and publication: 15 Gy SBRT to primary tumor, nephrectomy 4 weeks later. The samples were obtained from a clinical trial, where primary renal cell carcinomas were treated with 15 Gy stereotactic body radiation therapy and then removed by nephrectomy 4 weeks afterward. To track tumor-enriched clonotypes, serial peripheral blood was sampled from radiation-treated patients at baseline and at 2 weeks and 4 weeks after SBRT. Renal cell carcinoma with clear cell pathology was present in all patients. Genomic DNA for TCR sequencing was prepared using the QIAamp DNA Blood Mini Kit (Qiagen). Only samples passing all quality control checks were included in the analyses. After removal of 0 bases from V and 6 bases from J, the junction retains 8 bases not matched to a gene. Sequences PRHDT (CDR1) and FYEKMQ (CDR2) are obtained from the germline V gene (reference sequence). There are 16 amino acids in the CDR3, from cysteine to phenylalanine inclusive. Only CDR3 DNA is held: 48 bases, read in frame from base 1.

TCR beta libraries were generated from genomic DNA with the immunoSEQ kit, following the manufacturer's recommendations. To prepare the libraries, a first multiplex PCR with proprietary primers was run, followed by a second PCR that added unique barcodes, and a bead cleanup was done after each round. A positive control reaction and a negative control reaction, both provided in the kit, were run with every batch of samples. The final libraries were assessed on an Agilent 4200 TapeStation D1000 ScreenTape, pooled by volume, and quantified by qPCR. Sequencing was performed on an Illumina NextSeq500 using a MidOutput 150-cycle cartridge, with 156 Read1 cycles, 15 Index1 cycles, and the kit custom primers. The pooled library was loaded at roughly 0.96 pM, with an approximately 21% PhiX control spiked in. In the source study's methods: The vendor-processed data were analyzed in R, and a clonotype was defined as all T cells that share the same CDR3 nucleotide sequence. For clone abundance analyses, frequencies were normalized to the 10,000 most abundant clones per sample. Public T cell clones, which averaged fewer than five per sample, were removed prior to analysis. A difference in abundance of at least 32-fold between compartments was used to define tumor-enriched and baseline blood-enriched clonotypes. A beta-binomial differential abundance model was used to identify clonotypes that expanded or contracted between blood time points. The Baroni-Urbani and Buser coefficient was used to measure tumor-blood repertoire similarity, and groups were compared with two-tailed Wilcoxon tests in R. The source is immuneACCESS, and TCRdb retained only in-frame sequences with V and J called. Part of the clones is not carried over; for the studies checked, unresolved V genes explain less than half of this, and the remainder is unexplained. The DNA gave D and trimming, while V, J and clone size come from that table. This sample has around 100,000 clones in its table, and more than 65% of those were observed once. Roughly 7.6% of the sample is held by the ten biggest clonotypes.

This TCR was sampled from a man between 60 and 70 years old with renal cell carcinoma. The sequencing used blood, collected from a patient whose treatment included radiotherapy and nephrectomy. The chain is made from TRBV13 and TRBJ2-1, with 7 junctional bases fitting TRBD2. The nucleotide sequence is TGTGCCAGCAGCTTAGGGCTCGGGGGGAGGGTCAATGAGCAGTTCTTC. It is translated as CASSLGLGGRVNEQFF. The CDR3 plus the reference TRBV13 and TRBJ2-1 genes for the other parts give the full variable domain: AAGVIQSPRHLIKEKRETATLKCYPIPRHDTVYWYQQGPGQDPQFLISFYEKMQSDKGSIPDRFSAQQFSDYHSELNMSSLELGDSALYFCASSLGLGGRVNEQFFGPGTRLTVL.